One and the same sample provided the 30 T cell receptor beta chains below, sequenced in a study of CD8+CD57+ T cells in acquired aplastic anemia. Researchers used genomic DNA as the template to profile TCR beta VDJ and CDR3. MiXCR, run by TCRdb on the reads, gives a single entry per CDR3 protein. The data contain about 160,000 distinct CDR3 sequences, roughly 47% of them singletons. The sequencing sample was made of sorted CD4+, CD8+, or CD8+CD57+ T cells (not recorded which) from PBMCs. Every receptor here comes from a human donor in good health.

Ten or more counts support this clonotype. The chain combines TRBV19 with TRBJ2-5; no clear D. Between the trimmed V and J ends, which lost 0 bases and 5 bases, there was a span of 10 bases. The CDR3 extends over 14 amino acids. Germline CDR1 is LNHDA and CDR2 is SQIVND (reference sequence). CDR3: CASSIDPGVETQYF. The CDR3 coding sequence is TGTGCCAGTAGTATAGATCCCGGCGTGGAGACCCAGTACTTC. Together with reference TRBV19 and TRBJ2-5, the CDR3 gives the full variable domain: DGGITQSPKYLFRKEGQNVTLSCEQNLNHDAMYWYRQDPGQGLRLIYYSQIVNDFQKGDIAEGYSVSREKKESFPLTVTSAQKNPTAFYLCASSIDPGVETQYFGPGTRLLVL.

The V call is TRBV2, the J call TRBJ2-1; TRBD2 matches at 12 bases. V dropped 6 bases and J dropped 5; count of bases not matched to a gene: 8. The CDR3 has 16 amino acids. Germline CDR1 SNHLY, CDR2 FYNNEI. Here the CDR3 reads CASSPSSGGANNEQFF. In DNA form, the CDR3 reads TGTGCCAGCAGCCCCTCTAGCGGGGGGGCCAACAATGAGCAGTTCTTC.

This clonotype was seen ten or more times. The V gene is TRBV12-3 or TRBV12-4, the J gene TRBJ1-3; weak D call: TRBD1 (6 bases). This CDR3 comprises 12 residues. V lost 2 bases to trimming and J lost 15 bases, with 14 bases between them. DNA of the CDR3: TGTGCCAGCAGTTTATCGACAGGAGGTCGATATTTT. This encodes CASSLSTGGRYF.

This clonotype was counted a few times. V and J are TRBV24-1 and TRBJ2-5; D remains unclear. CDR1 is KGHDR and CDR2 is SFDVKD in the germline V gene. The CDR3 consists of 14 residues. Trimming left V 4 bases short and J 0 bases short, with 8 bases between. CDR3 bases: TGTGCCACCAGTGAGTTGAGGTACCAAGAGACCCAGTACTTC. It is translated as CATSELRYQETQYF.

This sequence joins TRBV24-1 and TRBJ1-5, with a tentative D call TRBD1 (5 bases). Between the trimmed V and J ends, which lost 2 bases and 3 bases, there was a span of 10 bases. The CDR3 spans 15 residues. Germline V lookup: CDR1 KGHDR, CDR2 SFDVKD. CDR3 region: CATSDSGGINQPQHF. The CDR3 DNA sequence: TGTGCCACCAGTGATTCGGGGGGGATCAATCAGCCCCAGCATTTT.

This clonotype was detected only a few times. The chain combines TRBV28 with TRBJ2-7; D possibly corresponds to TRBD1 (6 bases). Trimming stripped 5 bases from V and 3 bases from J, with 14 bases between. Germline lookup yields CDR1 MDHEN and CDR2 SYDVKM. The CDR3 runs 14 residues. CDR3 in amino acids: CASSQGQKLYEQYF. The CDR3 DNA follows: TGTGCCAGCAGTCAAGGACAGAAACTCTACGAGCAGTACTTC.

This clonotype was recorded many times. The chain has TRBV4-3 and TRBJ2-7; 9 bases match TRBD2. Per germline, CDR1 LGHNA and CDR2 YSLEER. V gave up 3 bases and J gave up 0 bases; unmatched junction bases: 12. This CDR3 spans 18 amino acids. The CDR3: CASSHPTPGLASSYEQYF. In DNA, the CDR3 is TGCGCCAGCAGCCACCCCACCCCGGGACTAGCCAGCTCCTACGAGCAGTACTTC.

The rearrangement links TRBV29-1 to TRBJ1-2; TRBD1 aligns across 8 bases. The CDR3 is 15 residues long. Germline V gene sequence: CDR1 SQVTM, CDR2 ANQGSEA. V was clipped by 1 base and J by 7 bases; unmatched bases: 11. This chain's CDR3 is CSVEAGGQGVSGYTF. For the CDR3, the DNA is TGCAGCGTTGAAGCGGGAGGACAGGGAGTGAGTGGCTACACCTTC.

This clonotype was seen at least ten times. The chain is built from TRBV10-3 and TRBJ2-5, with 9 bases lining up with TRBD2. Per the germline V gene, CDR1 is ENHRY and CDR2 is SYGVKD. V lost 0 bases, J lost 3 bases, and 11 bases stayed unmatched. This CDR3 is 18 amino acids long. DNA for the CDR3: TGTGCCATCAGTGAGTCGAAAGGAGGGCTAGCGGGAAAAGAGACCCAGTACTTC. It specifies CAISESKGGLAGKETQYF.

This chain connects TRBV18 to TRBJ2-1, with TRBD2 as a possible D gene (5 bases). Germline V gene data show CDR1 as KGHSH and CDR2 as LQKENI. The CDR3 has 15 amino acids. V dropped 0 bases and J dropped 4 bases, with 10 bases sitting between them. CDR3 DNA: TGTGCCAGCTCACCACCGGACGGGAATTACAATGAGCAGTTCTTC. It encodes CASSPPDGNYNEQFF.

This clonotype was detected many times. DNA of the CDR3: TGCAGTGCCCAGAAGCCAGGGGGGAGCTATGGCTACACCTTC. Translated, it gives CSAQKPGGSYGYTF. The chain joins TRBV20-1 to TRBJ1-2; 7 nucleotides align to TRBD1. Per germline, CDR1 DFQATT and CDR2 SNEGSKA (reference sequence). The trim removed 6 bases at V and 4 bases at J, leaving 11 bases unmatched. The CDR3 covers 14 residues.

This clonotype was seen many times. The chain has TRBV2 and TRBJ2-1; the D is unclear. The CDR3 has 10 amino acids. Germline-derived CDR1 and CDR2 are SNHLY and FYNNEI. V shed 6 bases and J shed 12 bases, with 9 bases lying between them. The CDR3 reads CASRAAGQFF. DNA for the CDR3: TGTGCCAGCAGGGCGGCCGGGCAGTTCTTC.

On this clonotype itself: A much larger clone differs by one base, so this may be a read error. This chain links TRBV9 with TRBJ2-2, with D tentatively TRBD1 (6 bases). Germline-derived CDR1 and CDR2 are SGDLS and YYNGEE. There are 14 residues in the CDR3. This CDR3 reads CASSDRANTGDLFF. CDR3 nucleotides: TGTGCCAGCAGCGACAGGGCTAACACCGGGGATCTGTTTTTT.

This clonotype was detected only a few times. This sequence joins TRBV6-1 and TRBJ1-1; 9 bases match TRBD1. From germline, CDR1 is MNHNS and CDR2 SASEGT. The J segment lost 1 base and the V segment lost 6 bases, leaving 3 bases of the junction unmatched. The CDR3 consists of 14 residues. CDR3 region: CASSVDRGNTEAFF. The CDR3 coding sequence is TGTGCCAGCAGCGTGGACAGGGGGAACACTGAAGCTTTCTTT.

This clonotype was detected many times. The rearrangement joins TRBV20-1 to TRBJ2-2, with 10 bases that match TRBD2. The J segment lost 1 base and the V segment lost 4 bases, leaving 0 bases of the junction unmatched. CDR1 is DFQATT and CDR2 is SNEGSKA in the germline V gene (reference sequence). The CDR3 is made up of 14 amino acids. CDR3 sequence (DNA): TGCAGTGCTACTAGCGGGGGGAACACCGGGGAGCTGTTTTTT. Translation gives CSATSGGNTGELFF.

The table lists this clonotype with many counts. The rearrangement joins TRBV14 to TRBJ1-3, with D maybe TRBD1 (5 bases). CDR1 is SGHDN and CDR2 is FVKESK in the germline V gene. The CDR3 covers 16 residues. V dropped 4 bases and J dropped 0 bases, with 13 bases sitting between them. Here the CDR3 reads CASSRAGRISGNTIYF. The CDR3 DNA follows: TGTGCCAGCAGCCGAGCGGGACGCATCTCTGGAAACACCATATATTTT. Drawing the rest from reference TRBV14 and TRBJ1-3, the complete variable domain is EAGVTQFPSHSVIEKGQTVTLRCDPISGHDNLYWYRRVMGKEIKFLLHFVKESKQDESGMPNNRFLAERTGGTYSTLKVQPAELEDSGVYFCASSRAGRISGNTIYFGEGSWLTVV.

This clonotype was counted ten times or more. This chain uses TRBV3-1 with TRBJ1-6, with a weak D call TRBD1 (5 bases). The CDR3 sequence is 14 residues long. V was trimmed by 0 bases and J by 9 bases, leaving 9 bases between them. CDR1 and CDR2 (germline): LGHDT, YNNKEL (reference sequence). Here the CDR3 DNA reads TGTGCCAGCAGCCAAGATTTGGGGGGTTCACCCCTCCACTTT. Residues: CASSQDLGGSPLHF.

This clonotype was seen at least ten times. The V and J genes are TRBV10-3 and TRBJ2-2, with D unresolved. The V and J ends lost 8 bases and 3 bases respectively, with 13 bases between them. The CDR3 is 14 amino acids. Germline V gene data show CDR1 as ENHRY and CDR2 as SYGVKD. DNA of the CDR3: TGTGCCATCGTTGGAAGACCCGACACCGGGGAGCTGTTTTTT. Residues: CAIVGRPDTGELFF.

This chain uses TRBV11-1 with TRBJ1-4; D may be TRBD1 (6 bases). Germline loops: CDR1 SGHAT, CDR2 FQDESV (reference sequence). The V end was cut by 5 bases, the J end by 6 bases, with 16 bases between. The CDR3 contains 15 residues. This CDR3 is CASSEGVSLHEKLFF. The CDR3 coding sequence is TGTGCCAGCAGCGAGGGGGTTTCTCTACATGAAAAACTGTTTTTT.

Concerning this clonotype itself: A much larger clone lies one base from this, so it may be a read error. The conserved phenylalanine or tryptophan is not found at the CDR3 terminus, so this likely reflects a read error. CDR3 residues: CASSLDRGASYNEQFL. The CDR3 region has the DNA TGTGCCAGCAGCTTAGATCGGGGGGCCTCCTACAATGAGCAGTTCCTC. The chain combines TRBV11-2 with TRBJ2-1, with a possible D match to TRBD2 (7 bases). This CDR3 has 16 residues. Germline assignment: CDR1 SGHAT and CDR2 FQNNGV. Trimming pared 0 bases from V and 0 bases from J, leaving 9 bases between.

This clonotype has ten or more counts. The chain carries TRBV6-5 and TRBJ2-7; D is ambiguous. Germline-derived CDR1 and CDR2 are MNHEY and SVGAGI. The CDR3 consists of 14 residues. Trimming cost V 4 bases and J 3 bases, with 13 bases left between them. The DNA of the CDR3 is TGTGCCAGCAGTTCCGCGCGGACCTTCTACGAGCAGTACTTC. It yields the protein CASSSARTFYEQYF.

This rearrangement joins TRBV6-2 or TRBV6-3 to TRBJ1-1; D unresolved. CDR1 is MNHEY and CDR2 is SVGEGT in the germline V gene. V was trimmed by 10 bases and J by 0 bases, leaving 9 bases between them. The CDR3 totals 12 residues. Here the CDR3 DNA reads TGTGCCACTACCAGCGTGAACACTGAAGCTTTCTTT. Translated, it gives CATTSVNTEAFF.

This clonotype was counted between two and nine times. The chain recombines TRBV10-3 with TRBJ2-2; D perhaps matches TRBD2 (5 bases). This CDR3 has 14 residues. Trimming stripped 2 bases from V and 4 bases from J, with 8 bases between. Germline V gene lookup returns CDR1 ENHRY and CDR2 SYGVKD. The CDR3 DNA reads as TGTGCCATCAGTGAGCCCGGACTCACCGGGGAGCTGTTTTTT. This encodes CAISEPGLTGELFF.

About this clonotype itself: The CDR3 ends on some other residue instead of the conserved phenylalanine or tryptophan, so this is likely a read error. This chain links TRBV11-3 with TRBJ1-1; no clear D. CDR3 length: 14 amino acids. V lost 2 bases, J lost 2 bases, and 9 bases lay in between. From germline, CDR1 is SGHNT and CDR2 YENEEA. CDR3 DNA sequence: TGTGCCAGCAGCTTAAGTGGGGATAACACTGAAGCTTTCCTT. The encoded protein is CASSLSGDNTEAFL.

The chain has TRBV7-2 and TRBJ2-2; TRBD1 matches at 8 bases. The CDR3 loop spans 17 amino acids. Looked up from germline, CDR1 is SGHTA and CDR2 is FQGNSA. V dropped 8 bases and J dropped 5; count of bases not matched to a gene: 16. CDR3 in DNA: TGTGCCAGCGCCTTTGATACCGGACAGGGTGGGACCGGGGAGCTGTTTTTT. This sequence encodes CASAFDTGQGGTGELFF.

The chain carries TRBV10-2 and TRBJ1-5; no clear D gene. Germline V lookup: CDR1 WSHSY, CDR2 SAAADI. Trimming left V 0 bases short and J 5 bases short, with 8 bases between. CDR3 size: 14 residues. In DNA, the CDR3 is TGCGCCAGCAGTGAGTCCGCCGGTCATCAGCCCCAGCATTTT. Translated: CASSESAGHQPQHF.

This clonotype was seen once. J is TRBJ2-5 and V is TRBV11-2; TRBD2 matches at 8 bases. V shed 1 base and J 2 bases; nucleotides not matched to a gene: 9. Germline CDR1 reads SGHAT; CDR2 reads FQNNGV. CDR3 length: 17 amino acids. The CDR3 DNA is TGTGCCAGCAGCTTAGGGTCCGCGGGGGGAATACAAGAGACCCAGTACTTC. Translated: CASSLGSAGGIQETQYF. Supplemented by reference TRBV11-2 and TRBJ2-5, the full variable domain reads EAGVAQSPRYKIIEKRQSVAFWCNPISGHATLYWYQQILGQGPKLLIQFQNNGVVDDSQLPKDRFSAERLKGVDSTLKIQPAKLEDSAVYLCASSLGSAGGIQETQYFGPGTRLLVL.

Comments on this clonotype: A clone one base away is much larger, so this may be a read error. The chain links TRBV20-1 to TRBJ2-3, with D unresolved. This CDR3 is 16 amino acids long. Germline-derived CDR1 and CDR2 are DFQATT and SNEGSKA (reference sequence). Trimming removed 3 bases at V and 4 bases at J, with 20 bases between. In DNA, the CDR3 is TGCAGTGCTAGCGAGCCCGTACGCAGAAATTCAGATACGCAGTATTTT. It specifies CSASEPVRRNSDTQYF.

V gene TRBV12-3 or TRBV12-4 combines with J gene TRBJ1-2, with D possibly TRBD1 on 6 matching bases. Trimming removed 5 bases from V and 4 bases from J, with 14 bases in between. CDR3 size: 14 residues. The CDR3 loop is CASSPQGGGYGYTF. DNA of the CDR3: TGTGCCAGCAGTCCACAGGGCGGCGGCTATGGCTACACCTTC.

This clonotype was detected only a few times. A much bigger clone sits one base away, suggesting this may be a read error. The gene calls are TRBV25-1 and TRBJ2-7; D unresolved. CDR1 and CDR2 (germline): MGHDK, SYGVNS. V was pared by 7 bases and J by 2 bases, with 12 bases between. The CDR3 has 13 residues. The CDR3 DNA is TGTGCCAGCAACCCGGACGGACCCTACGAGCAGTACTTC. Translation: CASNPDGPYEQYF.